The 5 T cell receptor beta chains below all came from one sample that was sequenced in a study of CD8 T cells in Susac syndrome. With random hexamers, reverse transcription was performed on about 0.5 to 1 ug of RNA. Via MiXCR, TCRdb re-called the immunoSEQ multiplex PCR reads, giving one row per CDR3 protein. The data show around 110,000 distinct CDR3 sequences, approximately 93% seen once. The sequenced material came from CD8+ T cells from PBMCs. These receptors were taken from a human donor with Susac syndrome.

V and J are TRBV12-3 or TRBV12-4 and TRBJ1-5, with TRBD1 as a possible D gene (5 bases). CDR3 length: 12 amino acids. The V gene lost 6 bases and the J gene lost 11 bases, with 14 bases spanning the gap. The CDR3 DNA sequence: TGTGCCAGCAGCTCCGAGGAGGGGACCCAGCATTTT. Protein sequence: CASSSEEGTQHF.

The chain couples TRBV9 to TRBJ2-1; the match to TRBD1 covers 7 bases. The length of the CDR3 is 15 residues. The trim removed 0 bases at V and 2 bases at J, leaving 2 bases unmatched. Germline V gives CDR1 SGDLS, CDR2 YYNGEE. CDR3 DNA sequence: TGTGCCAGCAGCGTAGAAGGGGGCCCCTACAATGAGCAGTTCTTC. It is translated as CASSVEGGPYNEQFF.

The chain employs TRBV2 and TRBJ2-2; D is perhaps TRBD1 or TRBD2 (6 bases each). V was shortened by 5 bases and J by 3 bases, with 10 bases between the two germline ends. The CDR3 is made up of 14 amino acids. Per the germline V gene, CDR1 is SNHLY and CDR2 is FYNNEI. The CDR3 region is CASSLGGYTGELFF. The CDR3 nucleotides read TGTGCCAGCAGTTTGGGGGGCTACACCGGGGAGCTGTTTTTT. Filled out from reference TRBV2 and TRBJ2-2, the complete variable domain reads EPEVTQTPSHQVTQMGQEVILRCVPISNHLYFYWYRQILGQKVEFLVSFYNNEISEKSEIFDDQFSVERPDGSNFTLKIRSTKLEDSAMYFCASSLGGYTGELFFGEGSRLTVL.

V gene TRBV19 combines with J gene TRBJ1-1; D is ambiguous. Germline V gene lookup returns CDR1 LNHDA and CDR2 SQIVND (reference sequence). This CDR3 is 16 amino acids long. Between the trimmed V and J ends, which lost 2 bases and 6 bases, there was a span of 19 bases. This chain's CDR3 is CASSIWRQAPWAEAFF. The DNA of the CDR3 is TGTGCCAGTAGTATATGGCGCCAGGCCCCTTGGGCTGAAGCTTTCTTT. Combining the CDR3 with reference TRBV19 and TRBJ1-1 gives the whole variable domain DGGITQSPKYLFRKEGQNVTLSCEQNLNHDAMYWYRQDPGQGLRLIYYSQIVNDFQKGDIAEGYSVSREKKESFPLTVTSAQKNPTAFYLCASSIWRQAPWAEAFFGQGTRLTVV.

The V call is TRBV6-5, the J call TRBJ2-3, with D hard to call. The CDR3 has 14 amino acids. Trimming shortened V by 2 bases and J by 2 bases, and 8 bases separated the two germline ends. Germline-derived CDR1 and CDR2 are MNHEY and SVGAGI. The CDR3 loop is CASSYGRDTDTQYF. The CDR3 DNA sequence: TGTGCCAGCAGTTACGGCAGAGACACAGATACGCAGTATTTT.